One sample yielded the 15 T cell receptor beta chains listed below, sequenced in a study of identical twins. TCRdb ran MiXCR on the 5' RACE reads and lists one entry per CDR3 protein. The table records about 700,000 distinct CDR3 sequences, about 9.4% of them present only once. The sample was also reused in another study, on yellow fever vaccine responses in identical twins.

The sequenced material came from PBMCs. The receptors come from a woman aged 18-29 years in good health.

In this sample, this clonotype turned up many times. The rearrangement uses TRBV2 and TRBJ1-6, with D perhaps matching TRBD1 (5 bases). This CDR3 is built from 13 residues. Trimming stripped 4 bases from V and 6 bases from J, with 7 bases between. The germline V gene has CDR1 SNHLY and CDR2 FYNNEI. CDR3 protein: CASSVGRNSPLHF. The CDR3 DNA sequence: TGTGCCAGCAGTGTGGGACGTAATTCACCCCTCCACTTT.

The chain joins TRBV7-2 to TRBJ1-5; 8 bases agree with TRBD1. The CDR3 length is 12 residues. Germline CDR1 and CDR2: SGHTA and FQGNSA. J was trimmed by 5 bases and V by 7 bases; bases with no gene match: 1. CDR3 residues: CASKTGDQPQHF. The CDR3 DNA reads as TGTGCCAGCAAGACAGGGGATCAGCCCCAGCATTTT.

The V gene is TRBV7-2, the J gene TRBJ2-3; no reliable D call. Germline V lookup: CDR1 SGHTA, CDR2 FQGNSA. There are 13 residues in the CDR3. Trimming stripped 5 bases from V and 9 bases from J, with 15 bases between. CDR3 protein: CASSIPGLRTQYF. The CDR3 DNA is TGTGCCAGCAGCATTCCCGGCCTAAGAACGCAGTATTTT.

There are a few counts of this clonotype. The chain couples TRBV20-1 to TRBJ1-5; tentatively, D is TRBD1 (5 bases). Trimming stripped 6 bases from V and 6 bases from J, with 15 bases between. Germline V gives CDR1 DFQATT, CDR2 SNEGSKA (reference sequence). The CDR3 spans 13 residues. CDR3 loop: CSATGAQAQPQHF. The CDR3 DNA follows: TGCAGTGCCACCGGGGCCCAGGCTCAGCCCCAGCATTTT.

This clonotype was recorded only once. This CDR3 is missing its conserved last phenylalanine or tryptophan, likely due to a read error. This chain links TRBV3-1 with TRBJ2-3; D is undetermined. V gave up 1 base and J gave up 4 bases, with 9 bases separating them. The CDR3 contains 14 residues. Looked up from germline, CDR1 is LGHDT and CDR2 is YNNKEL (reference sequence). The CDR3 coding sequence is TGTGCCAGCAGCCAAGGTGTCCACCCAGATACGCAGTATTTA. Translation gives CASSQGVHPDTQYL.

The rearrangement links TRBV28 to TRBJ2-7, with 8 positions matching TRBD1. The V gene end was trimmed by 7 bases and the J gene end by 5 bases; junction bases not matched to a gene: 10. Germline V gene lookup returns CDR1 MDHEN and CDR2 SYDVKM. CDR3 length equals 14 residues. CDR3 amino acids: CASTLQGASHEQYF. Here the CDR3 DNA reads TGTGCCAGCACCTTGCAGGGGGCTAGTCACGAGCAGTACTTC.

CDR3 region: CSVEQGVRYEQYF. The CDR3 DNA reads as TGCAGCGTTGAACAGGGAGTACGGTACGAGCAGTACTTC. The chain uses TRBV29-1 and TRBJ2-7; either TRBD1 or TRBD2 may fit D (5 bases each). The germline CDR1 and CDR2 sequences are SQVTM and ANQGSEA. CDR3 length: 13 amino acids. Trimming took off 2 bases at V and 4 bases at J, with 12 bases between the two ends.

This clonotype was seen a few times. The gene calls are TRBV5-1 and TRBJ2-1; 9 bases match TRBD1. Trimming cost V 4 bases and J 7 bases; bases outside gene matches: 6. In germline, CDR1 is SGHRS, CDR2 YFSETQ. There are 14 residues in the CDR3. The CDR3 region is CASSGGQGSNEQFF. DNA of the CDR3: TGCGCCAGCAGCGGGGGACAGGGTAGTAATGAGCAGTTCTTC. Using reference TRBV5-1 and TRBJ2-1 for the parts outside the CDR3, the full variable domain is KAGVTQTPRYLIKTRGQQVTLSCSPISGHRSVSWYQQTPGQGLQFLFEYFSETQRNKGNFPGRFSGRQFSNSRSEMNVSTLELGDSALYLCASSGGQGSNEQFFGPGTRLTVL.

The chain uses TRBV6-2 or TRBV6-3 and TRBJ2-3; unclear D gene. From germline, CDR1 is MNHEY and CDR2 SVGEGT. Trimming cost V 10 bases and J 3 bases, with 14 bases left between them. There are 13 residues in the CDR3. This chain's CDR3 is CAIRGPMTDTQYF. The DNA for the CDR3 is TGTGCCATACGCGGCCCAATGACAGATACGCAGTATTTT.

The J gene is TRBJ2-1, the V gene TRBV10-3; 7 positions agree with TRBD2. This CDR3 region has 12 residues. CDR1 and CDR2 (germline): ENHRY, SYGVKD. The J segment lost 8 bases and the V segment lost 10 bases, leaving 8 bases of the junction unmatched. The CDR3 DNA reads TGTGCCAGCAGGACTAGTTCCTATGAGCAGTTCTTC. This encodes CASRTSSYEQFF.

This clonotype was seen more than once but under ten times. The V call is TRBV4-1, the J call TRBJ1-2, with a tentative D call TRBD1 (5 bases). The germline CDR1 and CDR2 sequences are MGHRA and YSYEKL. With 0 bases removed from V and 9 bases from J, the gap between germline ends came to 26 bases. The CDR3 totals 18 residues. The CDR3 DNA is TGCGCCAGCAGCCAAGATTGGGCAGGGCCGCAGGGAATATATAGCTACACCTTC. Protein product: CASSQDWAGPQGIYSYTF.

This clonotype was detected ten times or more. The J gene is TRBJ2-7, the V gene TRBV29-1, with 9 bases lining up with TRBD1. V trimming: 4 bases; J trimming: 5 bases; junction bases outside the gene matches: 9. The CDR3 contains 14 residues. The germline CDR1 and CDR2 sequences are SQVTM and ANQGSEA. This CDR3 is CSVAARQGVNEQYF. The CDR3 DNA is TGCAGCGTTGCCGCCCGACAGGGGGTCAACGAGCAGTACTTC.

This clonotype has just a few counts. V usage is TRBV10-3 and J usage is TRBJ1-6; perhaps TRBD1 as D (5 bases). Germline V gene sequence: CDR1 ENHRY, CDR2 SYGVKD. Deletions cut 2 bases from V and 7 bases from J, with 9 bases between. This CDR3 region has 14 residues. The CDR3: CAISEGALNSPLHF. CDR3 nucleotide sequence: TGTGCCATCAGTGAGGGGGCGTTGAATTCACCCCTCCACTTT.

This clonotype has only a few counts. The chain uses TRBV4-3 and TRBJ1-2; 7 nucleotides agree with TRBD1. V gave up 4 bases and J gave up 4 bases; unmatched junction bases: 12. This CDR3 is 16 amino acids long. The germline V gene has CDR1 LGHNA and CDR2 YSLEER. CDR3: CASSPTGTTSGYGYTF. The CDR3 DNA reads as TGCGCCAGCAGCCCGACAGGGACCACAAGTGGCTATGGCTACACCTTC.

The gene calls are TRBV9 and TRBJ2-7; 12 positions match TRBD2. V shed 7 bases and J 2 bases; nucleotides not matched to a gene: 4. The CDR3 consists of 14 residues. Germline V CDR1 and CDR2: SGDLS, YYNGEE. For the CDR3, the DNA is TGTGCCAGCGGACCTAGCGGGGGGGCCTACGAGCAGTACTTC. This codes for CASGPSGGAYEQYF.